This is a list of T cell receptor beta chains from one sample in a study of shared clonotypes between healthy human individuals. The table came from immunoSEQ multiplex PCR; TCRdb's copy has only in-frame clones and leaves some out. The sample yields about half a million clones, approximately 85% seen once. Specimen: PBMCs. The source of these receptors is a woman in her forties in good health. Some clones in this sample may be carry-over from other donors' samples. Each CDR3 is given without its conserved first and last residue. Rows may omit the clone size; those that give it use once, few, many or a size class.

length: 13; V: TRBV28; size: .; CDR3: ASSRIGQGGEKLF
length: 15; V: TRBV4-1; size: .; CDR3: ASSQRWDSRSQETQY
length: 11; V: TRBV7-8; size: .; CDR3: ASSQLSSQPQH
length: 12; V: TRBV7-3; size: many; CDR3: ASSSLRGSDEQF
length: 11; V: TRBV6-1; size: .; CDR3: ASRQGRAGELF
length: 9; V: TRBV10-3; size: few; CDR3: AISGSRELF
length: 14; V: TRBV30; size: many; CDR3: ARRVGGGSANTEAF
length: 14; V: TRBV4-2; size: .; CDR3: ASSQAGVGSYNEQF
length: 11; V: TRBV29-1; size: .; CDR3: SVAGTGGGEQF
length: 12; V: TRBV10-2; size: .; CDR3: ASCGTSKFGEQY
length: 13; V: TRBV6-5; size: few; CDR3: ASRTDGDSGNTIY
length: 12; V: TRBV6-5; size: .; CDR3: ASSHHEPTYEQY
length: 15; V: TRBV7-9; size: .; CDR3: ASSLAGADGYNSPLH
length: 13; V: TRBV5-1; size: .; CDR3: ASSLAGLGVYEQY
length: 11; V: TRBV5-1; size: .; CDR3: ASSSTGDDEQF
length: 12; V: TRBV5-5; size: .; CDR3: ASSQRDPQETQY
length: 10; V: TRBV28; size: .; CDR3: ASSVMNTEAF
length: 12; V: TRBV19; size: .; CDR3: ASSTQRVYNEQF
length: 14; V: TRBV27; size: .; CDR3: ASSLSPRPGSYEQY
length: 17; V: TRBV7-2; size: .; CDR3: ASSLLPLAGEPQLSEQY
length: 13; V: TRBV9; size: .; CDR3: ASSPTLGGPETQY